These 21 T cell receptor beta chains share one sample of origin, sequenced in a study of cytomegalovirus exposure and HLA in healthy donors. Primers: 60 Vbeta forward and 13 Jbeta reverse. The method was immunoSEQ multiplex PCR; TCRdb's version includes in-frame clones alone and lacks a portion of them. The data hold around 170,000 clones, with roughly 82% observed a single time. The specimen sequenced was PBMCs. Every receptor here comes from a middle-aged man in good health and CMV-seronegative.

The chain has TRBV9 and TRBJ1-5; D remains ambiguous. The germline gives CDR1 SGDLS, CDR2 YYNGEE. The CDR3 totals 15 residues. The V end was cut by 0 bases, the J end by 0 bases, with 7 bases between. The CDR3 DNA follows: TGTGCCAGCAGCGTAGATGGCAATAGCAATCAGCCCCAGCATTTT. It is translated as CASSVDGNSNQPQHF.

The chain uses TRBV4-3 and TRBJ1-2, with TRBD1 matching 7 bases. V was pared by 3 bases and J by 3 bases, with 4 bases of the junction left unmatched. Germline loops: CDR1 LGHNA, CDR2 YSLEER. The CDR3 is 14 amino acids. The CDR3: CASSHAGTDYGYTF. DNA of the CDR3: TGCGCCAGCAGCCACGCCGGGACAGACTATGGCTACACCTTC.

CDR3 amino acids: CASSGGLAGGSEQYF. CDR3 DNA: TGTGCCAGCAGCGGGGGACTAGCGGGAGGTAGCGAGCAGTACTTC. The rearrangement uses TRBV5-4 and TRBJ2-7, with 15 bases that match TRBD2. Looked up from germline, CDR1 is SGHNT and CDR2 is YYREEE (reference sequence). CDR3 size: 15 residues. The trim removed 4 bases at V and 6 bases at J, leaving 5 bases unmatched.

The V gene is TRBV2, the J gene TRBJ1-6; D is perhaps TRBD1 (6 bases). V shed 10 bases and J shed 7 bases, with 14 bases lying between them. CDR1 SNHLY and CDR2 FYNNEI come from the germline V gene. This CDR3 is 13 amino acids long. CDR3 protein: CATHVRGNSPLHF. In nucleotides, the CDR3 is TGTGCCACCCACGTCAGGGGCAATTCACCCCTCCACTTT.

The chain is built from TRBV11-2 and TRBJ1-2, with TRBD1 matching over 7 bases. The ends lost 5 bases at V and 8 bases at J; junction bases unmatched: 11. This CDR3 is built from 14 residues. Germline CDR1 reads SGHAT; CDR2 reads FQNNGV. CDR3 nucleotide sequence: TGTGCCAGCAGCGAGGACAGGCCTACGGGAGGCTACACCTTC. It codes for CASSEDRPTGGYTF.

The chain recombines TRBV4-1 with TRBJ2-1, with a weak D call TRBD1 (5 bases). The CDR3 is made up of 16 amino acids. In germline, CDR1 is MGHRA, CDR2 YSYEKL. V shed 0 bases and J shed 6 bases, with 15 bases lying between them. For the CDR3, the DNA is TGCGCCAGCAGCCAAGATAACAGGCCTATAGGCAATGAGCAGTTCTTC. Amino acid sequence: CASSQDNRPIGNEQFF.

The J gene is TRBJ2-3, the V gene TRBV6-6, with TRBD2 matching over 8 bases. There are 16 residues in the CDR3. The V gene's germline CDR1 is MNHNY and CDR2 SVGAGI (reference sequence). Trimming removed 6 bases from V and 1 base from J; junction bases left unmatched: 9. The CDR3 DNA reads TGTGCCAGCAGCCAGTCTTTAGCGGGACGCACAGATACGCAGTATTTT. Translation: CASSQSLAGRTDTQYF.

This clone was found a few times. The chain recombines TRBV2 with TRBJ1-5, with D possibly matching TRBD1 (6 bases). V lost 6 bases and J lost 0, with 12 bases in between. The germline V gene encodes CDR1 SNHLY and CDR2 FYNNEI. The CDR3 loop spans 15 amino acids. CDR3 in DNA: TGTGCCAGCAGCACAGGGCACCTTAGCAATCAGCCCCAGCATTTT. Translation: CASSTGHLSNQPQHF.

This chain links TRBV7-3 with TRBJ1-2; TRBD1 agrees at 8 bases. V trimming: 2 bases; J trimming: 7 bases; junction bases outside the gene matches: 9. CDR1 SGHTA and CDR2 FQGTGA come from the germline V gene. The CDR3 loop spans 15 amino acids. Here the CDR3 reads CASSLGQGGVGGYTF. The CDR3 coding sequence is TGTGCCAGCAGCTTAGGACAGGGTGGTGTTGGTGGCTACACCTTC.

The sample holds a few counts of this clone. In DNA form, the CDR3 reads TGTGCCAGCAGTACACCTCGGGACAGGGGGCCATTGGGGCAGTTCTTC. Amino acids: CASSTPRDRGPLGQFF. The V call is TRBV27, the J call TRBJ2-1; TRBD1 aligns across 12 bases. There are 16 residues in the CDR3. V lost 5 bases and J lost 12; bases outside the gene matches: 14. Germline V CDR1 and CDR2: MNHEY, SMNVEV (reference sequence).

The J gene is TRBJ2-1, the V gene TRBV5-1; TRBD2 aligns across 7 bases. Germline V lookup: CDR1 SGHRS, CDR2 YFSETQ. Trimming at V came to 3 bases and at J to 2 bases, leaving 11 bases not matched to a gene. This CDR3 has 17 residues. For the CDR3, the DNA is TGCGCCAGCAGCTCCGGATTGGGGGGGACTACCTACAATGAGCAGTTCTTC. Translation: CASSSGLGGTTYNEQFF.

V usage is TRBV28 and J usage is TRBJ1-5; weak D call: TRBD1 (5 bases). CDR3 size: 15 residues. Germline V CDR1 and CDR2: MDHEN, SYDVKM. V lost 7 bases and J lost 6, with 19 bases in between. The CDR3 DNA reads TGTGCCAGCACCACAGCCGGGCAGGGTAGTCAGCCCCAGCATTTT. Translation gives CASTTAGQGSQPQHF.

This clone turned up a few times. V is TRBV7-2 and J is TRBJ1-5; 7 bases are shared with TRBD1. Germline assignment: CDR1 SGHTA and CDR2 FQGNSA. With V trimmed by 1 base and J by 8 bases, 5 bases remained unmatched. The CDR3 extends over 14 amino acids. The chain's CDR3 is CASSLEGGIKPQHF. Here the CDR3 DNA reads TGTGCCAGCAGCTTAGAAGGGGGCATTAAGCCCCAGCATTTT.

The chain employs TRBV5-8 and TRBJ2-7; 10 positions agree with TRBD1. J gave up 7 bases and V 3 bases, and 10 bases lay outside the gene matches. Germline V gene sequence: CDR1 SGHTS, CDR2 YDEGEE. The CDR3 runs to 15 residues. This CDR3 reads CASSSGQGPFAEQYF. CDR3 coding DNA: TGTGCCAGCAGCTCGGGACAGGGGCCTTTCGCTGAGCAGTACTTC.

This rearrangement joins TRBV7-9 to TRBJ1-6, with D perhaps TRBD1 (6 bases). The CDR3 extends over 16 amino acids. Germline V CDR1 and CDR2: SEHNR, FQNEAQ (reference sequence). Trimming removed 1 base from V and 11 bases from J, with 18 bases in between. The CDR3 region is CASSLVNEGVQAPLHF. In DNA, the CDR3 is TGTGCCAGCAGCTTAGTGAATGAGGGGGTCCAAGCACCCCTCCACTTT.

Only a few counts were recorded for this clone. The chain joins TRBV5-6 to TRBJ1-1; 7 positions match TRBD1. Trimming cost V 0 bases and J 1 base; bases outside gene matches: 6. The CDR3 loop spans 16 amino acids. Germline V gene sequence: CDR1 SGHDT, CDR2 YYEEEE. As DNA, the CDR3 is TGTGCCAGCAGCTTGGGTAAGGGGGCGGCGAACACTGAAGCTTTCTTT. Translation gives CASSLGKGAANTEAFF.

V gene TRBV6-6 combines with J gene TRBJ1-2; D may be TRBD1 (5 bases). V dropped 7 bases and J dropped 3 bases, with 9 bases sitting between them. Germline CDR1 and CDR2: MNHNY and SVGAGI (reference sequence). The CDR3 consists of 12 residues. CDR3 sequence: CASIGGDYGYTF. The CDR3 DNA reads TGTGCCAGCATCGGGGGGGACTATGGCTACACCTTC.

This clone was recorded once. The J gene is TRBJ1-3, the V gene TRBV5-8; possible D gene TRBD1, 6 bases. The CDR3 consists of 12 residues. Germline loops: CDR1 SGHTS, CDR2 YDEGEE. Trimming left V 4 bases short and J 12 bases short, with 14 bases between. The CDR3 DNA reads TGTGCCAGCAGCCGACAGGTTGGGCGCATATATTTT. It translates to CASSRQVGRIYF.

The chain employs TRBV7-3 and TRBJ2-2; 9 bases match TRBD2. CDR1 is SGHTA, CDR2 FQGTGA, per germline. The CDR3 is made up of 17 amino acids. V shed 6 bases and J 4 bases; nucleotides not matched to a gene: 12. The CDR3 here is CASRFNAGGRATGELFF. The CDR3 DNA follows: TGTGCCAGCAGATTTAACGCTGGCGGGAGGGCCACCGGGGAGCTGTTTTTT.

The table lists this clone with a count of one. The chain has TRBV28 and TRBJ1-2; 8 bases map to TRBD1. This CDR3 contains 17 residues. Trimming took 3 bases from V and 1 from J; bases not matched to a gene: 10. Per the germline V gene, CDR1 is MDHEN and CDR2 is SYDVKM. This CDR3 is CASSLDKTGANNYGYTF. The CDR3 nucleotides read TGTGCCAGCAGTTTGGATAAGACAGGGGCTAATAACTATGGCTACACCTTC.

This clone has just one count. The J gene is TRBJ1-3, the V gene TRBV7-2, with no clear D. V was shortened by 1 base and J by 2 bases, with 15 bases between the two germline ends. CDR3 size: 17 residues. CDR1 is SGHTA and CDR2 is FQGNSA in the germline V gene. The DNA for the CDR3 is TGTGCCAGCAGCTTAGTTTCCCTGGGCCTTCCTGGAAACACCATATATTTT. It is translated as CASSLVSLGLPGNTIYF.